This T cell receptor (beta chain) was obtained from a study of neurological immune-mediated disorders. It was by 5'RACE with 10-nucleotide random UMIs that the cDNA was made. MiXCR, applied by TCRdb to the 5' RACE reads, yields one record per CDR3 protein. There are under 130,000 distinct CDR3 sequences in the sample; 10% to 14% occur only once, and 2.5% to 4% lies in the top ten. Described time point: longitudinal time-point 3. The sequence was obtained from a female donor with HTLV-1-associated myelopathy (HAM/TSP). Sequencing was done on a sample of PBMCs.

In DNA, the CDR3 is TGTGCCAGCAGCCCGACAGGGGATGCGGGCACTGAAGCTTTCTTT. This encodes CASSPTGDAGTEAFF. The chain joins TRBV5-4 to TRBJ1-1; 8 positions match TRBD1. This CDR3 spans 15 amino acids. Trimming took 4 bases from V and 4 from J; bases not matched to a gene: 9. CDR1 is SGHNT, CDR2 YYREEE, per germline (reference sequence).